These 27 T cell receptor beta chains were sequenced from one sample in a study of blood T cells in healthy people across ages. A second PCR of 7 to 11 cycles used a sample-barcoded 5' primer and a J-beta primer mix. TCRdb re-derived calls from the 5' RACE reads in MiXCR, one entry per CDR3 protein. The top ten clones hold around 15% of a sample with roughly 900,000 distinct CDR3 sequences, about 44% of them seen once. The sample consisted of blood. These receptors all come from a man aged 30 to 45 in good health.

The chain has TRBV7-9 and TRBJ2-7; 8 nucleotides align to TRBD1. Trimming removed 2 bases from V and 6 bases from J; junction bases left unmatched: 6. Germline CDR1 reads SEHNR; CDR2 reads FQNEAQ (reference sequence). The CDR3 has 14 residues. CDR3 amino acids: CASSLQGASSEQYF. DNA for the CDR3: TGTGCCAGCAGCTTACAGGGGGCCTCTAGCGAGCAGTACTTC. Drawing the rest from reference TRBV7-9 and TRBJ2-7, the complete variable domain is DTGVSQNPRHKITKRGQNVTFRCDPISEHNRLYWYRQTLGQGPEFLTYFQNEAQLEKSRLLSDRFSAERPKGSFSTLEIQRTEQGDSAMYLCASSLQGASSEQYFGPGTRLTVT.

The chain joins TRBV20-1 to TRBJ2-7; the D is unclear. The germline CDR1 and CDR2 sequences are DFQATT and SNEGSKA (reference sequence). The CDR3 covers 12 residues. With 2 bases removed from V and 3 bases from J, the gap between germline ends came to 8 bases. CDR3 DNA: TGCAGTGCTAGATCGGACGTCTACGAGCAGTACTTC. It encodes CSARSDVYEQYF.

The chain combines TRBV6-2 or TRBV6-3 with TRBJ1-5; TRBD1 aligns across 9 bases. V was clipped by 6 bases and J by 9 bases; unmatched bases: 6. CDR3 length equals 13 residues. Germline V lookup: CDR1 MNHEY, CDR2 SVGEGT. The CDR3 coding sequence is TGTGCCAGCAGCGGGACAGGGCCTCGGCCCCAGCATTTT. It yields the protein CASSGTGPRPQHF.

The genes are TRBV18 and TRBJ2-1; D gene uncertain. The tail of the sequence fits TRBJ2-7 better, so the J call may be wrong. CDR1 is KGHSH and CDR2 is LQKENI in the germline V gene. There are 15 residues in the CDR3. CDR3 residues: CASSPTLSSYNEQYF. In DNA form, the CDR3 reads TGTGCCAGCTCACCGACGTTAAGCTCCTACAATGAGCAGTACTTC.

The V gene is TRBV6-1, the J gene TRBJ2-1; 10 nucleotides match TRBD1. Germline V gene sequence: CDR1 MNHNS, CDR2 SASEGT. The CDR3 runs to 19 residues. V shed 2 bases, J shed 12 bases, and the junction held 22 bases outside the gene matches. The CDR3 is CASSEFASGTGALLAGQFF. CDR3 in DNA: TGTGCCAGCAGTGAATTCGCTTCCGGGACAGGGGCTCTACTGGCGGGGCAGTTCTTC.

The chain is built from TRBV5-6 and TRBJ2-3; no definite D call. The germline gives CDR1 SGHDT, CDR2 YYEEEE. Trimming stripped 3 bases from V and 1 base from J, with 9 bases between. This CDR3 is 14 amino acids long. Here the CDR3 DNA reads TGTGCCAGCAGCTCGGACGGCCGCACAGATACGCAGTATTTT. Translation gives CASSSDGRTDTQYF.

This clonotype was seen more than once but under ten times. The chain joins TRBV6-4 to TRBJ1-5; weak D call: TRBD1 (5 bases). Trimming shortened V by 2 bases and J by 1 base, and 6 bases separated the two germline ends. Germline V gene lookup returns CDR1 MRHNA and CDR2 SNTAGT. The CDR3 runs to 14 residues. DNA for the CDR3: TGTGCCAGCAGTGACGGGGACAGCAATCAGCCCCAGCATTTT. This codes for CASSDGDSNQPQHF.

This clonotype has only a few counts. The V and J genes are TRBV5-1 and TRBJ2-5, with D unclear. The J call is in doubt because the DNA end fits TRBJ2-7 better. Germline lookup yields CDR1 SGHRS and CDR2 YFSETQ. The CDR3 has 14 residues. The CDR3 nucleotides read TGCGCCAGCAGCCCTGGAGAAGCCCCCCTCGAGCAGTACTTC. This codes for CASSPGEAPLEQYF.

The CDR3 protein is CSVAISENIQYF. The CDR3 coding sequence is TGCAGCGTTGCCATAAGCGAAAACATTCAGTACTTC. V usage is TRBV29-1 and J usage is TRBJ2-4; no reliable D call. V lost 4 bases to trimming and J lost 5 bases, with 9 bases between them. CDR3 size: 12 residues. CDR1 is SQVTM, CDR2 ANQGSEA, per germline.

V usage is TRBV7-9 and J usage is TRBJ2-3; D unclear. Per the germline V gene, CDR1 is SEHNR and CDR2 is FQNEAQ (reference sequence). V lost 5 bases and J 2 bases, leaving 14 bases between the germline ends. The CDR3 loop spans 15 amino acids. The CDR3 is CASSLTSRFTDTQYF. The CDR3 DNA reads TGTGCCAGCAGCCTAACTTCCCGATTCACAGATACGCAGTATTTT. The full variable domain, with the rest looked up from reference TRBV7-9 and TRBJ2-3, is DTGVSQNPRHKITKRGQNVTFRCDPISEHNRLYWYRQTLGQGPEFLTYFQNEAQLEKSRLLSDRFSAERPKGSFSTLEIQRTEQGDSAMYLCASSLTSRFTDTQYFGPGTRLTVL.

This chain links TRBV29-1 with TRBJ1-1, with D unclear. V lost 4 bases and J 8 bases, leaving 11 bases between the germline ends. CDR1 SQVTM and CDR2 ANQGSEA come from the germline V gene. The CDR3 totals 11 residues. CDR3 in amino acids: CSVGGAQEAFF. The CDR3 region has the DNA TGCAGCGTTGGCGGCGCTCAGGAAGCTTTCTTT.

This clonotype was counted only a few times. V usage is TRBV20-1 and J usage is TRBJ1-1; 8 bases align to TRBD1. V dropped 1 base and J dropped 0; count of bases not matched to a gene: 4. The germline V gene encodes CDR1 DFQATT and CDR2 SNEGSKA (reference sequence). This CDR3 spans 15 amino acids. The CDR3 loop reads CSARAGQAMNTEAFF. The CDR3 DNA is TGCAGTGCTAGAGCGGGACAGGCAATGAACACTGAAGCTTTCTTT.

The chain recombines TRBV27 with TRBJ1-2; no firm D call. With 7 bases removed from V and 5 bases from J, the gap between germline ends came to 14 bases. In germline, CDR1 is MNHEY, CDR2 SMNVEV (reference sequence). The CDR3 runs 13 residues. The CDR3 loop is CASKGPEFYGYTF. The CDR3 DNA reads TGTGCCAGCAAAGGTCCGGAGTTTTATGGCTACACCTTC.

CDR3: CASSRTEGEAFF. The CDR3 coding sequence is TGTGCCAGCAGCCGAACAGAAGGTGAAGCTTTCTTT. The V call is TRBV6-6, the J call TRBJ1-1, with unresolved D. CDR1 and CDR2 from the germline V gene are MNHNY and SVGAGI (reference sequence). The V end lost 6 bases, the J end lost 7 bases, and 12 bases lay between the germline ends. There are 12 residues in the CDR3.

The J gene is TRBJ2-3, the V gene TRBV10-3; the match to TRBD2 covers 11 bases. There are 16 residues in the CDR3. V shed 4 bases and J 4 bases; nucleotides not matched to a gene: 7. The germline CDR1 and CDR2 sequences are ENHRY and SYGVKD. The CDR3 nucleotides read TGTGCCATCAGTGGAAATAGCGGGGGGGCATCAGATACGCAGTATTTT. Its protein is CAISGNSGGASDTQYF.

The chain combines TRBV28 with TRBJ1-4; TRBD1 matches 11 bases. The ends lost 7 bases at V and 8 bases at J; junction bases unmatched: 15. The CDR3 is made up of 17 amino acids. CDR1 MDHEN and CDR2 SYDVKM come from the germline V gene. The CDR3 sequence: CASTGRDRGDPREKLFF. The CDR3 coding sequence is TGTGCCAGCACCGGAAGGGACAGGGGGGACCCGAGGGAAAAACTGTTTTTT. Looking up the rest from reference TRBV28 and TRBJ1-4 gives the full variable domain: DVKVTQSSRYLVKRTGEKVFLECVQDMDHENMFWYRQDPGLGLRLIYFSYDVKMKEKGDIPEGYSVSREKKERFSLILESASTNQTSMYLCASTGRDRGDPREKLFFGSGTQLSVL.

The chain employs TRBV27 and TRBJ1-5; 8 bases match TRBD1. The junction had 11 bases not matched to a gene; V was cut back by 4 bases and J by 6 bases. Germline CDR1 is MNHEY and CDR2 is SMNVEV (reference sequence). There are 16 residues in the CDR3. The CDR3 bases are TGTGCCAGCAGTTCCATGACAGGGGCTGGAAGTCAGCCCCAGCATTTT. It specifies CASSSMTGAGSQPQHF.

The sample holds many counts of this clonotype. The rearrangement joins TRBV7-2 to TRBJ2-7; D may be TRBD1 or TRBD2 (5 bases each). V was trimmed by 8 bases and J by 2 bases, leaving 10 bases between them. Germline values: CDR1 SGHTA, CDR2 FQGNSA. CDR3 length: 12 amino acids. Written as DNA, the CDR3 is TGTGCCAGCGGGACCGTCACCTACGAGCAGTACTTC. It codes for CASGTVTYEQYF.

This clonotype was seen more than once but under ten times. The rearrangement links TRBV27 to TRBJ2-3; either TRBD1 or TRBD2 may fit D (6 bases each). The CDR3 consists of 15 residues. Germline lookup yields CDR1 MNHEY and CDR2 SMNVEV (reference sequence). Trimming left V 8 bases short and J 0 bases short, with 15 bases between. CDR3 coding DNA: TGTGCCAGCGGTGGACGGGGGCTTAGCACAGATACGCAGTATTTT. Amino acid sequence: CASGGRGLSTDTQYF.

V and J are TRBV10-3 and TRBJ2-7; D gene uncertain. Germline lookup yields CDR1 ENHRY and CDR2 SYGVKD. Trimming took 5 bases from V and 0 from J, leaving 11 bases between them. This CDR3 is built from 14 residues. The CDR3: CAISTDLISYEQYF. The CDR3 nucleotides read TGTGCCATCAGTACAGACTTAATCTCCTACGAGCAGTACTTC.

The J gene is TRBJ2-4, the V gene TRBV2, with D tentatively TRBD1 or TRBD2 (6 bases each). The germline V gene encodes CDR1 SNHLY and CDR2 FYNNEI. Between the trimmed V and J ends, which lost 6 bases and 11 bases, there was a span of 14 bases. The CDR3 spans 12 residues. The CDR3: CASRSGGRVQYF. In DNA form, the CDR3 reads TGTGCCAGCAGATCCGGGGGCAGGGTTCAGTACTTC.

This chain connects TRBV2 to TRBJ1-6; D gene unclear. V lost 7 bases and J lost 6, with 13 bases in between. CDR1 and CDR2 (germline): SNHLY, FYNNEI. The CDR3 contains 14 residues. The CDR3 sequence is CASKPSCRNSPLHF. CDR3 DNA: TGTGCCAGCAAGCCCTCATGCCGTAATTCACCCCTCCACTTT.

Written as DNA, the CDR3 is TGTGCCAGCAGCGACGGGGTTTTTCAGTACTTC. Protein: CASSDGVFQYF. The chain couples TRBV9 to TRBJ2-4, with D possibly TRBD2 on 5 matching bases. The V end lost 3 bases, the J end lost 11 bases, and 9 bases lay between the germline ends. The CDR3 extends over 11 amino acids. CDR1 and CDR2 (germline): SGDLS, YYNGEE.

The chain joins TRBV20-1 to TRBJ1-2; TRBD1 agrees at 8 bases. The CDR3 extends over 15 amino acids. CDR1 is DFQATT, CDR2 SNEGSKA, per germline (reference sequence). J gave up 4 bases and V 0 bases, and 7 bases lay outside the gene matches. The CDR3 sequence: CSARDVQGDAYGYTF. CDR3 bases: TGCAGTGCTAGAGACGTACAGGGGGACGCCTATGGCTACACCTTC.

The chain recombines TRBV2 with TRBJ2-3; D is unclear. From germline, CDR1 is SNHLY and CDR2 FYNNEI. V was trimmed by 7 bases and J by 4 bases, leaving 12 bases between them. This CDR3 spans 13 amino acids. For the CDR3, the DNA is TGTGCCAGCACCGCTAGTGGCGCAGATACGCAGTATTTT. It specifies CASTASGADTQYF.

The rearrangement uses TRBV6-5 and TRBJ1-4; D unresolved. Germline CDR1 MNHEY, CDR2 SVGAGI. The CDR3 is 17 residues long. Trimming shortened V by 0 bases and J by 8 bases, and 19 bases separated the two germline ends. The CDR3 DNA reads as TGTGCCAGCAGTTACTCGCGGCTGAATGAGGCAGAAGAAAAACTGTTTTTT. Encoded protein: CASSYSRLNEAEEKLFF.

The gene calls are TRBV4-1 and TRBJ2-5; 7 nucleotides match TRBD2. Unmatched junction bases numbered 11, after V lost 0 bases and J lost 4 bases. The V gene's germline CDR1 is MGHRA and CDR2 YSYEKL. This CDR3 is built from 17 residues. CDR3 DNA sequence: TGCGCCAGCAGCCAAGACGGTACGGCTAGCGGTTCAGAGACCCAGTACTTC. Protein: CASSQDGTASGSETQYF.